The present entry profiles one T cell receptor (beta chain) with its context. This clone came up once. The antigen this receptor binds is unknown. No base-level quality is on record; no much larger clone is a single base apart. Collaborating institutions collected whole blood in K2EDTA tubes following their own protocols. For TCRbeta analysis, collaborator samples were shipped as frozen whole blood, as isolated PBMCs, or as DNA extracted from either sample type. TCRbeta CDR3 regions were amplified from genomic DNA using the immunoSEQ Assay, a bias-controlled multiplex PCR. On the authors' methods: The number of nucleated cells in each sample was estimated from the amplification of reference gene primers within the assay. To quantify the absolute abundance of each unique TCRbeta CDR3 rearrangement, sequence reads were collapsed and filtered. For each sample, productive Simpson clonality was calculated as the square root of Simpson's diversity index across productive rearrangements. This is the immuneACCESS table as TCRdb keeps it, with only in-frame sequences that have V and J called. A part of the clones is gone; compared with another copy, unresolved V genes explain less than half, and the rest is unexplained. V and J calls and clone size are as listed in that table; D and trimming were resolved from the DNA. The table for this sample lists 60,000 to 75,000 clones; approximately 89% of them were counted only once. The biggest ten clones account for roughly 32% of the sample.

This entry comes from a study of blood T cell repertoires in COVID-19 (dated by TCRdb to 2020 to 2021). Study-wide context: Samples covering the acute and convalescent phases of COVID-19 were provided by collaborators in the United States, Italy and Spain. A de-identified subject ID, COVID-19 status, age in years and sex were almost always included in the sample metadata. The repertoires were released in a freely available public database intended as a resource for research on the immune response to SARS-CoV-2. The dataset comprised deeply sampled blood TCRbeta repertoires from subjects exposed to, actively infected with, or recovered from COVID-19. Samples came from the ongoing ImmuneRACE study (first 160 participants) plus 1,254 subjects from 6 global collaborators. The material from the prospective study consisted of cDNA or gDNA derived from T cells, B-cell-depleted T cells, or PBMCs. Where available, HLA class I and class II types were taken from metadata supplied by the sample provider and were not determined by assay-based typing.

Overall results and qualifications from the work: Clinical and demographic metadata were provided uncurated, with the amount varying by source and participant.

The CDR3 contains 11 residues, cysteine and phenylalanine counted. Left in the record is the CDR3 DNA by itself, 33 bases read in frame from the first base. From a lookup of the germline V gene, CDR1 and CDR2 are SGDLS and YYNGEE. V gives up 3 bases and J gives up 4 bases, and the segment between their germline ends measures 4 bases. The TCR comes from a woman aged 80 or over with active or convalescent COVID-19. The V gene is TRBV9 and the J gene is TRBJ1-2; no D gene is confidently identified. Sequencing input: peripheral blood. The DNA is as follows: TGTGCCAGCAGCGCCTCCTATGGCTACACCTTC. Its translation is CASSASYGYTF. Joined to the reference TRBV9 and TRBJ1-2 proteins, this CDR3 gives the full variable domain: DSGVTQTPKHLITATGQRVTLRCSPRSGDLSVYWYQQSLDQGLQFLIQYYNGEERAKGNILERFSAQQFPDLHSELNLSSLELGDSALYFCASSASYGYTFGSGTRLTVV.